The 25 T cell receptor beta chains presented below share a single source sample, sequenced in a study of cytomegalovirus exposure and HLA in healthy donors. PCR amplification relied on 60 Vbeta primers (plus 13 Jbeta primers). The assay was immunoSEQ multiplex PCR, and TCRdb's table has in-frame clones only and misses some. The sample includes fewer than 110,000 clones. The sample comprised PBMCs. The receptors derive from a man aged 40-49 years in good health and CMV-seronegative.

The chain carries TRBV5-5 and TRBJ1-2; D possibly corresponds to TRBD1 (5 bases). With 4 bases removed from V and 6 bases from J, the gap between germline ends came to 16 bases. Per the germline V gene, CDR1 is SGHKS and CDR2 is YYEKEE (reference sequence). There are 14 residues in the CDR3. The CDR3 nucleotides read TGTGCCAGCAGCACCCCGACAGTAGGACATGGCTACACCTTC. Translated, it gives CASSTPTVGHGYTF.

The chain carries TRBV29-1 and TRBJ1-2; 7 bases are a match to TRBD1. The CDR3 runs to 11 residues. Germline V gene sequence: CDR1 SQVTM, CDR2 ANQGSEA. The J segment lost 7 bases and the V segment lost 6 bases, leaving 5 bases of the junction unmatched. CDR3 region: CSVRTGGGYTF. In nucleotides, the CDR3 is TGCAGCGTCCGGACAGGAGGTGGCTACACCTTC. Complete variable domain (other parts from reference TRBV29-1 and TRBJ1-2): SAVISQKPSRDICQRGTSLTIQCQVDSQVTMMFWYRQQPGQSLTLIATANQGSEATYESGFVIDKFPISRPNLTFSTLTVSNMSPEDSSIYLCSVRTGGGYTFGSGTRLTVV.

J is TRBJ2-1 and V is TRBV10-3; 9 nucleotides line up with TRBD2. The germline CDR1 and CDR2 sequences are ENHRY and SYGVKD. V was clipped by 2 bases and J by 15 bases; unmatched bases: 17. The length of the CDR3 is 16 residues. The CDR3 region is CAISELAGGPLGIRFF. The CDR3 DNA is TGTGCCATCAGTGAGCTTGCGGGAGGGCCTTTAGGAATTCGGTTCTTC.

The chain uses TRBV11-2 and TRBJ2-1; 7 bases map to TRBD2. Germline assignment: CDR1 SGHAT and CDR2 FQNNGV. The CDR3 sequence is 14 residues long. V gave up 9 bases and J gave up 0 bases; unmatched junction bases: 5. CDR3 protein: CASKGGSSYNEQFF. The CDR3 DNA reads TGTGCCAGTAAGGGCGGGAGCTCCTACAATGAGCAGTTCTTC.

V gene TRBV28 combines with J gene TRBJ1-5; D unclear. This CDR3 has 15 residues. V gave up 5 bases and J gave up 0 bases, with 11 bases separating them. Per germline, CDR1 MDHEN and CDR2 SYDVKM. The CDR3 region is CASSLSGASNQPQHF. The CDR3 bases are TGTGCCAGCAGTCTCTCTGGAGCTAGCAATCAGCCCCAGCATTTT.

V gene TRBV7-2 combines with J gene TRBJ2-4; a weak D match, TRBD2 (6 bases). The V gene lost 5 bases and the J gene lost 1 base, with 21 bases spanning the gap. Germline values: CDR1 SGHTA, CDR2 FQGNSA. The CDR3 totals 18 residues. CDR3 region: CASSPRRIKSGAKNIQYF. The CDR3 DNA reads TGTGCCAGCAGCCCAAGACGCATTAAGAGCGGGGCCAAAAACATTCAGTACTTC.

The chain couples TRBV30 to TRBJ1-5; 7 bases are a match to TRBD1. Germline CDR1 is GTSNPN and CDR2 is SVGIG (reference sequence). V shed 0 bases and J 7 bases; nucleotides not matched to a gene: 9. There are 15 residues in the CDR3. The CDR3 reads CAWSVQGQADQPQHF. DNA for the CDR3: TGTGCCTGGAGTGTACAAGGACAGGCCGACCAGCCCCAGCATTTT.

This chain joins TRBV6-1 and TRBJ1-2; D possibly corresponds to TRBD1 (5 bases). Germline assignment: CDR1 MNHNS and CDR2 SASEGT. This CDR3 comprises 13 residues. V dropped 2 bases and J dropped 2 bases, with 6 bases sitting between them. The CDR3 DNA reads TGTGCCAGCAGTGAAAGACAGAACTATGGCTACACCTTC. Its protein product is CASSERQNYGYTF.

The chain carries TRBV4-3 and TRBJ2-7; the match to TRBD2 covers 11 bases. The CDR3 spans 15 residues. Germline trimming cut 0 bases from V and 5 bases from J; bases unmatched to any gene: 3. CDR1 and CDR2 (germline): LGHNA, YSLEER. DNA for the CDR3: TGCGCCAGCAGCCAAGAGACTAGCGGGGTTCACGAGCAGTACTTC. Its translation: CASSQETSGVHEQYF.

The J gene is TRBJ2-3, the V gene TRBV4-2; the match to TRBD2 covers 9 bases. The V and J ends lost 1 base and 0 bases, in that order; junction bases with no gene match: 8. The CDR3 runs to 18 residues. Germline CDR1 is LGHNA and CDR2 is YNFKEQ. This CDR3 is CASSQGRASGASTDTQYF. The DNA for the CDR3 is TGTGCCAGCAGCCAAGGGCGGGCTAGCGGGGCCAGCACAGATACGCAGTATTTT.

CDR3 bases: TGTGCCAGCAGTTGGGGGACAGGGGAGTCACCCCTCCACTTT. Protein: CASSWGTGESPLHF. The chain has TRBV28 and TRBJ1-6; 10 bases agree with TRBD1. The CDR3 is 14 amino acids. The V and J ends lost 4 bases and 10 bases, in that order; junction bases with no gene match: 4. Germline loops: CDR1 MDHEN, CDR2 SYDVKM.

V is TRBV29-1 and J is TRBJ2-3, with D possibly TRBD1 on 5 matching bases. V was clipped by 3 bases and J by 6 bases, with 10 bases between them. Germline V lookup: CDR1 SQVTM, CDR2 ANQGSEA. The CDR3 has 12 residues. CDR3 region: CSVEASGDTQYF. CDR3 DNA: TGCAGCGTTGAGGCCTCAGGGGATACGCAGTATTTT.

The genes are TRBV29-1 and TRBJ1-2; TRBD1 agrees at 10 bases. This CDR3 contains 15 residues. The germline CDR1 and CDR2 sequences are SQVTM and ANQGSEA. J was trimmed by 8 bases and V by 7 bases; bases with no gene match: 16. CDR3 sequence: CSATIKTGGYDGYTF. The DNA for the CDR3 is TGCAGCGCCACGATTAAGACAGGGGGCTATGACGGCTACACCTTC.

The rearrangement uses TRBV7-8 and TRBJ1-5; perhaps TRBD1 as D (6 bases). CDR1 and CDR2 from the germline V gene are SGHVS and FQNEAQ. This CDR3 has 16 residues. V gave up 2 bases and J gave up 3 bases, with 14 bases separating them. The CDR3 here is CASSLFANRANQPQHF. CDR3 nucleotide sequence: TGTGCCAGCAGCTTATTTGCCAACAGGGCCAATCAGCCCCAGCATTTT. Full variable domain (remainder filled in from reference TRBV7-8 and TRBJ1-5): GAGVSQSPRYKVAKRGQDVALRCDPISGHVSLFWYQQALGQGPEFLTYFQNEAQLDKSGLPSDRFFAERPEGSVSTLKIQRTQQEDSAVYLCASSLFANRANQPQHFGDGTRLSIL.

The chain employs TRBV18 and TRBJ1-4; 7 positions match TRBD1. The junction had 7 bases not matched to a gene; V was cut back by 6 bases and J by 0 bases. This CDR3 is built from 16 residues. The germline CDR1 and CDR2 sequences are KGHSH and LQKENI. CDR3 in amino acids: CASSPDRSSTNEKLFF. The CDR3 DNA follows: TGTGCCAGCTCTCCGGACAGGAGCTCAACTAATGAAAAACTGTTTTTT.

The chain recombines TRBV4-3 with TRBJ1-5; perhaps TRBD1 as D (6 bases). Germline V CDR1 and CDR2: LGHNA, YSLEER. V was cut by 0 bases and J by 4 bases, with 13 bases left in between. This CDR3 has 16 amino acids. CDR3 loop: CASSQEVAGVNQPQHF. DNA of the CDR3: TGCGCCAGCAGCCAAGAAGTGGCAGGGGTAAATCAGCCCCAGCATTTT.

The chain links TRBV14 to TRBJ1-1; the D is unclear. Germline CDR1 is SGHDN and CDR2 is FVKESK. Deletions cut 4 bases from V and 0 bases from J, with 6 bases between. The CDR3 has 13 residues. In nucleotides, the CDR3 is TGTGCCAGCAGCCGAGGAGTGAACACTGAAGCTTTCTTT. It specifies CASSRGVNTEAFF.

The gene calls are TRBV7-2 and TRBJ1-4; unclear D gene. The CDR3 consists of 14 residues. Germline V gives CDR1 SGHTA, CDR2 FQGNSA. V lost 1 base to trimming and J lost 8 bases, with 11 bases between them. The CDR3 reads CASSLGWQAEKLFF. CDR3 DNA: TGTGCCAGCAGCTTAGGATGGCAGGCAGAAAAACTGTTTTTT.

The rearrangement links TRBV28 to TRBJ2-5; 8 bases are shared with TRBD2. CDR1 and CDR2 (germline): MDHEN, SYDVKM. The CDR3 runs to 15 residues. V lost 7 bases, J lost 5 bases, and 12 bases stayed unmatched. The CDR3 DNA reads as TGTGCCAGCAAATTAAGCGGGAGATACGGGGAGACCCAGTACTTC. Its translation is CASKLSGRYGETQYF.

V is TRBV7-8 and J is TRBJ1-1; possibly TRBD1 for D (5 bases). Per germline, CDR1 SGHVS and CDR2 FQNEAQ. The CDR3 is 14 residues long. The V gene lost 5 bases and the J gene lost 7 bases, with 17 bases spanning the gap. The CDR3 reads CASSPEWGTLEAFF. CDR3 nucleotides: TGTGCCAGCAGCCCCGAATGGGGGACTCTTGAAGCTTTCTTT.

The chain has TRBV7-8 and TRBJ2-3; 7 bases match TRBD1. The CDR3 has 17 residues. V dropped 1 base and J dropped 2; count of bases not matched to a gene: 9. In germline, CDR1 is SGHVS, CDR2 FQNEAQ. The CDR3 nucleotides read TGTGCCAGCAGCTTAGGGCCTCTGACAGGGAACACAGATACGCAGTATTTT. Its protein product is CASSLGPLTGNTDTQYF. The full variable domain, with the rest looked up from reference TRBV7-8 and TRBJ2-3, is GAGVSQSPRYKVAKRGQDVALRCDPISGHVSLFWYQQALGQGPEFLTYFQNEAQLDKSGLPSDRFFAERPEGSVSTLKIQRTQQEDSAVYLCASSLGPLTGNTDTQYFGPGTRLTVL.

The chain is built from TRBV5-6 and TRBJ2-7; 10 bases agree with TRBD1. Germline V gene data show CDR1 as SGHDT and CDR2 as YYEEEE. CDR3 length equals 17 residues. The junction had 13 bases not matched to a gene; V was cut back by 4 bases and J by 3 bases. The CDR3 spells CASSPAPGDRGIYEQYF. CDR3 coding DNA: TGTGCCAGCAGCCCCGCCCCCGGGGACAGGGGAATCTACGAGCAGTACTTC.

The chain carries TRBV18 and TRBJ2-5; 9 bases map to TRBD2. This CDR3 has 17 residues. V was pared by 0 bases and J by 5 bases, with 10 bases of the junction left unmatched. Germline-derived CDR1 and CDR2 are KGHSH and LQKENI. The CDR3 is CASSPPTGGRAGETQYF. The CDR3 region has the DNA TGTGCCAGCTCACCACCGACCGGCGGGAGGGCCGGGGAGACCCAGTACTTC.

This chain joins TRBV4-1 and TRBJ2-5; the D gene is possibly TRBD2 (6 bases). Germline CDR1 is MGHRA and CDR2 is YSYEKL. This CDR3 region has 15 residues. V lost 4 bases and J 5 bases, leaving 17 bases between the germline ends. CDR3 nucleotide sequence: TGCGCCAGCAGCCCTCAAGTTGGGACTTTGGAGACCCAGTACTTC. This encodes CASSPQVGTLETQYF.

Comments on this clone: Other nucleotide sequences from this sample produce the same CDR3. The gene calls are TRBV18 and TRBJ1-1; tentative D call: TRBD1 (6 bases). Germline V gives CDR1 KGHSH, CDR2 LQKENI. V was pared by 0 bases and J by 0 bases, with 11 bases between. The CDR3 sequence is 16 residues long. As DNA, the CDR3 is TGTGCCAGCTCACCACCGCTGACAGGCATGAACACTGAAGCTTTCTTT. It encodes CASSPPLTGMNTEAFF.